Sequencing of this TCR beta chain was carried out in a study of Tregs in tolerant kidney transplant recipients. Study-level results: The small number of patients limits these findings pending further validation. This study did not directly address biological reproducibility.

This CDR3 region has 14 residues. Germline CDR1 is LNHNV and CDR2 is YYDKDF (reference sequence). The V end lost 1 base, the J end lost 3 bases, and 9 bases lay between the germline ends. A word on this clone: Its target is not known.

Unstimulated Tregs (CD4+CD25+CD127-) and CD4+CD25- non-Tregs were sorted from PBMCs. Sequencing used immunoSEQ multiplex PCR; TCRdb keeps in-frame clones, though not all of them. Of some 14,000 clones listed, 90% to 95% were seen once; the top ten hold 10% to 15%. The chain employs TRBV15 and TRBJ2-5, with D uncertain. Sample: CD8+ T cells from blood. The origin of this receptor is a human donor in good health. This CDR3 reads CATSRVLGEETQYF. DNA of the CDR3: TGTGCCACCAGCAGAGTTTTGGGTGAAGAGACCCAGTACTTC.